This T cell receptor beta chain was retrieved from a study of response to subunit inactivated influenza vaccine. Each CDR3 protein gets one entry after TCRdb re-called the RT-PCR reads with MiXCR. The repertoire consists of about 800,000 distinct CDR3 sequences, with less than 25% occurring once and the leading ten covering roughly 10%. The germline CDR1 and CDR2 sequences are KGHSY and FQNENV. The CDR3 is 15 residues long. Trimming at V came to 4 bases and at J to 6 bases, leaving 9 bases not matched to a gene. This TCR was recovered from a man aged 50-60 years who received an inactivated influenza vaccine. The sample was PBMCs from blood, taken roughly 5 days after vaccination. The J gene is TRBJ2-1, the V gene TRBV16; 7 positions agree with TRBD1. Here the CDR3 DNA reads TGTGCCAGCAGCCCATACAGGGGTACTGCCAATGAGCAGTTCTTC. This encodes CASSPYRGTANEQFF. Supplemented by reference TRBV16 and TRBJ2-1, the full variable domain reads GEEVAQTPKHLVRGEGQKAKLYCAPIKGHSYVFWYQQVLKNEFKFLISFQNENVFDETGMPKERFSAKCLPNSPCSLEIQATKLEDSAVYFCASSPYRGTANEQFFGPGTRLTVL.